The 15 T cell receptor beta chains below all came from one sample that was sequenced in a study of shared clonotypes between healthy human individuals. Assay: immunoSEQ multiplex PCR; the TCRdb copy retains only in-frame clones and omits some. Found here are about half a million clones, about 85% of them singletons; the top ten hold 9.5% to 15%. Material for sequencing was PBMCs. All receptors come from a woman in her thirties or forties in good health. Some clones in this sample may be carry-over from other donors' samples.

The chain joins TRBV15 to TRBJ2-7; 9 bases line up with TRBD2. Trimming at V came to 0 bases and at J to 2 bases, leaving 5 bases not matched to a gene. From germline, CDR1 is LNHNV and CDR2 YYDKDF (reference sequence). The CDR3 spans 16 residues. The CDR3 DNA reads as TGTGCCACCAGCAGAGATAGGGCTAGCGGGGCCTACGAGCAGTACTTC. It specifies CATSRDRASGAYEQYF. Drawing the rest from reference TRBV15 and TRBJ2-7, the complete variable domain is DAMVIQNPRYQVTQFGKPVTLSCSQTLNHNVMYWYQQKSSQAPKLLFHYYDKDFNNEADTPDNFQSRRPNTSFCFLDIRSPGLGDTAMYLCATSRDRASGAYEQYFGPGTRLTVT.

Concerning this clone: This sequence is one base from a far larger clone and is likely a read error. The CDR3 DNA sequence: TGTGCCAGCAGGCACATCGGGGCTTCTAACTATGGCTACACCTTC. It yields the protein CASRHIGASNYGYTF. This sequence joins TRBV6-6 and TRBJ1-2; perhaps TRBD1 as D (5 bases). The CDR3 is 15 amino acids. Trimming cost V 6 bases and J 0 bases, with 14 bases left between them. Germline CDR1 and CDR2: MNHNY and SVGAGI (reference sequence).

This chain joins TRBV29-1 and TRBJ2-7; D is perhaps TRBD2 (5 bases). The germline V and J ends were trimmed by 1 base and 1 base, with 8 bases remaining between them. Germline CDR1 reads SQVTM; CDR2 reads ANQGSEA. This CDR3 has 13 amino acids. The CDR3, as DNA: TGCAGCGTTGAAGGGGAGAGTTCCTACGAGCAGTACTTC. It encodes CSVEGESSYEQYF.

The CDR3 DNA sequence: TGCAGCGTTGAAGATGCGGGGCGCATGAACACTGAAGCTTTCTTT. It codes for CSVEDAGRMNTEAFF. This chain uses TRBV29-1 with TRBJ1-1; a weak D match, TRBD1 (5 bases). The V end lost 0 bases, the J end lost 0 bases, and 11 bases lay between the germline ends. The length of the CDR3 is 15 residues. Germline V CDR1 and CDR2: SQVTM, ANQGSEA.

J is TRBJ1-5 and V is TRBV19, with a tentative D call TRBD1 (5 bases). V was cut by 3 bases and J by 7 bases, with 10 bases left in between. The CDR3 has 13 amino acids. Germline V gene sequence: CDR1 LNHDA, CDR2 SQIVND (reference sequence). The chain's CDR3 is CASSILGDQPQHF. CDR3 DNA: TGTGCCAGTAGTATCTTGGGGGACCAGCCCCAGCATTTT.

The V gene is TRBV28, the J gene TRBJ2-2; possibly TRBD1 or TRBD2 for D (5 bases each). CDR1 is MDHEN, CDR2 SYDVKM, per germline. Between the trimmed V and J ends, which lost 5 bases and 8 bases, there was a span of 15 bases. The CDR3 totals 14 residues. The CDR3 loop reads CASSLLWGRGELFF. In nucleotides, the CDR3 is TGTGCCAGCAGTCTCCTTTGGGGACGGGGGGAGCTGTTTTTT.

This clone has a single count. The chain uses TRBV4-3 and TRBJ2-3; 7 bases fit TRBD1. The V gene end was trimmed by 3 bases and the J gene end by 3 bases; junction bases not matched to a gene: 9. Germline V lookup: CDR1 LGHNA, CDR2 YSLEER. The length of the CDR3 is 16 residues. This CDR3 is CASSQTGQRQTDTQYF. The CDR3 nucleotides are TGCGCCAGCAGCCAGACGGGACAGCGTCAGACAGATACGCAGTATTTT.

This clone showed up many times. The sample has other DNA sequences that encode this CDR3 too. The chain is built from TRBV11-2 and TRBJ1-4; D might be TRBD1 (6 bases). V lost 5 bases and J lost 5, with 15 bases in between. This CDR3 spans 15 amino acids. The germline V gene has CDR1 SGHAT and CDR2 FQNNGV. CDR3 coding DNA: TGTGCCAGCAGCGACACCAGGGGAGGGAATGAAAAACTGTTTTTT. Translated: CASSDTRGGNEKLFF.

A note on this clone: The same CDR3 can be traced to other DNA sequences in this sample. The chain recombines TRBV6-1 with TRBJ1-1; D not certain. The CDR3 loop spans 13 amino acids. The germline gives CDR1 MNHNS, CDR2 SASEGT. V was clipped by 6 bases and J by 1 base, with 9 bases between them. The CDR3 DNA reads TGTGCCAGCAGCGCCCCGGGGAACACTGAAGCTTTCTTT. Amino acids: CASSAPGNTEAFF.

CDR3 amino acids: CASSPSGSSYTQYF. Here the CDR3 DNA reads TGTGCCAGCAGTCCTAGCGGGAGTTCATATACGCAGTATTTT. V gene TRBV7-6 combines with J gene TRBJ2-3; 10 nucleotides match TRBD2. This CDR3 is 14 amino acids long. Losses at the gene ends were 6 bases for V and 7 bases for J; bases not matched to a gene: 7. Germline V gene sequence: CDR1 SGHVS, CDR2 FNYEAQ.

V and J are TRBV5-8 and TRBJ2-7; D remains ambiguous. V was shortened by 0 bases and J by 12 bases, with 7 bases between the two germline ends. Per germline, CDR1 SGHTS and CDR2 YDEGEE. CDR3 size: 10 residues. CDR3: CASSLGTPYF. CDR3 coding DNA: TGTGCCAGCAGCTTGGGGACCCCGTACTTC. The whole variable domain, filled in from reference TRBV5-8 and TRBJ2-7, reads EAGVTQSPTHLIKTRGQQATLRCSPISGHTSVYWYQQALGLGLQFLLWYDEGEERNRGNFPPRFSGRQFPNYSSELNVNALELEDSALYLCASSLGTPYFGPGTRLTVT.

This clone was seen only a few times. CDR3 nucleotides: TGTGCCAGCAGCGTAACCGGCGGAGATCAGCCCCAGCATTTT. Its translation is CASSVTGGDQPQHF. The chain couples TRBV5-6 to TRBJ1-5; D gene unclear. CDR1 is SGHDT and CDR2 is YYEEEE in the germline V gene. The CDR3 has 14 amino acids. The germline V and J ends were trimmed by 4 bases and 5 bases, with 13 bases remaining between them.

V and J are TRBV6-1 and TRBJ2-5; possibly TRBD1 or TRBD2 for D (5 bases each). Germline V lookup: CDR1 MNHNS, CDR2 SASEGT. Between the trimmed V and J ends, which lost 6 bases and 2 bases, there was a span of 13 bases. This CDR3 has 14 residues. The CDR3: CASRSGTGQETQYF. CDR3 nucleotides: TGTGCCAGCAGATCCGGGACGGGACAAGAGACCCAGTACTTC.

CDR3: CASSPKQFGTEAFF. For the CDR3, the DNA is TGTGCCAGCAGTCCGAAACAGTTTGGCACTGAAGCTTTCTTT. The chain couples TRBV6-1 to TRBJ1-1, with D unclear. This CDR3 region has 14 residues. The germline V gene encodes CDR1 MNHNS and CDR2 SASEGT. V was pared by 5 bases and J by 4 bases, with 14 bases between.

The chain carries TRBV10-2 and TRBJ1-5; no firm D call. Germline CDR1 reads WSHSY; CDR2 reads SAAADI. The V end was cut by 3 bases, the J end by 7 bases, with 7 bases between. This CDR3 has 12 residues. CDR3 protein: CASSDLVQPQHF. CDR3 sequence (DNA): TGCGCCAGCAGTGATTTGGTGCAGCCCCAGCATTTT.